This T cell receptor (beta chain) was sequenced for a study of T cell repertoires in cytomegalovirus infection. Germline CDR1 and CDR2: ENHRY and SYGVKD. This CDR3 contains 13 residues. V lost 10 bases, J lost 5 bases, and 10 bases stayed unmatched. TCRdb re-derived calls from the reads in MiXCR, one entry per CDR3 protein. This sample has some 130,000 distinct CDR3 sequences, with roughly 9% found just once. The source material was PBMCs. This receptor was taken from a human donor in good health (CMV status not recorded). Some clones in this sample may be carry-over from other donors' samples. The chain carries TRBV10-3 and TRBJ1-1; 7 bases are shared with TRBD1. The CDR3 sequence is CATRDRVGTEAFF. The CDR3 DNA is TGTGCCACTAGAGACAGGGTTGGAACTGAAGCTTTCTTT.